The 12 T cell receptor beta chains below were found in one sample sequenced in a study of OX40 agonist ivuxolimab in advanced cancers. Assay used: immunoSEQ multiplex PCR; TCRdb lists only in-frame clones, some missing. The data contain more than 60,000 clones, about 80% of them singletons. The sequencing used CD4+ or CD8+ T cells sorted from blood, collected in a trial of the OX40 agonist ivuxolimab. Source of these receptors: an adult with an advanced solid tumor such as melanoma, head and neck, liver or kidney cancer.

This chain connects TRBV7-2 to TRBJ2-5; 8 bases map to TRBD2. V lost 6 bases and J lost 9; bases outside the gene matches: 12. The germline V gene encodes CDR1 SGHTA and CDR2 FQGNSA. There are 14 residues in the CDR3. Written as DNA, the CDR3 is TGTGCCAGCAGTCGGGGGGGCGCCGGGCGGGCCCAGTACTTC. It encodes CASSRGGAGRAQYF.

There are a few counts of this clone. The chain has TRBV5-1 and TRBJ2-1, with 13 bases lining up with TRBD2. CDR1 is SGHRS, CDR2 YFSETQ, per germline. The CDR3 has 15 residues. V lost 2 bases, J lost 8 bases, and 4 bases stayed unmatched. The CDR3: CASSFTSGGADEQFF. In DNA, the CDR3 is TGCGCCAGCAGCTTTACTAGCGGGGGGGCTGATGAGCAGTTCTTC.

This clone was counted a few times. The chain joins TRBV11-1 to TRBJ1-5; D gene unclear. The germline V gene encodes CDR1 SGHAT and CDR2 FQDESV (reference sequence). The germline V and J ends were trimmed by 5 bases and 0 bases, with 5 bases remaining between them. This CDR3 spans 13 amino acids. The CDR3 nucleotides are TGTGCCAGCAGCACCAATAGCAATCAGCCCCAGCATTTT. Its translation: CASSTNSNQPQHF.

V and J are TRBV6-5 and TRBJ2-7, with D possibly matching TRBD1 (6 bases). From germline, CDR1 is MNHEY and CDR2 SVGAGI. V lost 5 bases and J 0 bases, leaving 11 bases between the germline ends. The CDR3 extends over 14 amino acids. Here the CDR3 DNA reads TGTGCCAGCAGTAGTACAGGGAGCTCCTACGAGCAGTACTTC. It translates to CASSSTGSSYEQYF.

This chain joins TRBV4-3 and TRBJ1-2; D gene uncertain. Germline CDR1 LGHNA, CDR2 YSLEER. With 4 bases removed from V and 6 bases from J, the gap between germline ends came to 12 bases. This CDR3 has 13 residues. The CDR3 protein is CASSLGTTDGYTF. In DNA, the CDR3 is TGCGCCAGCAGCCTGGGAACAACCGATGGCTACACCTTC.

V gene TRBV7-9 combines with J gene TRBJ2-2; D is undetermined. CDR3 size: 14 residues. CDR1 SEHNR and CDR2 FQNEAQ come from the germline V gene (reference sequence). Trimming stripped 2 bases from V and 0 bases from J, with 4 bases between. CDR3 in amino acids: CASSLTPNTGELFF. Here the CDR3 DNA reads TGTGCCAGCAGCTTAACTCCGAACACCGGGGAGCTGTTTTTT.

The CDR3 reads CASSLSTTGSWGSPLHF. In DNA form, the CDR3 reads TGTGCCAGCAGTCTTTCCACGACAGGGTCCTGGGGGTCACCCCTCCACTTT. The V and J genes are TRBV28 and TRBJ1-6; 7 nucleotides line up with TRBD1. The CDR3 runs 17 residues. The V and J ends lost 5 bases and 10 bases, in that order; junction bases with no gene match: 17. Germline V lookup: CDR1 MDHEN, CDR2 SYDVKM.

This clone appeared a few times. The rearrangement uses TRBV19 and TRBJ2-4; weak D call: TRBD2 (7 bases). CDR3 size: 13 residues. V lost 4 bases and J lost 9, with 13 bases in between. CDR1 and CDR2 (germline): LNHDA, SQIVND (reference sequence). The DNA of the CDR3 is TGTGCCAGTAGTAGCGGGGGCCTAGCCATTCAGTACTTC. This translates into CASSSGGLAIQYF.

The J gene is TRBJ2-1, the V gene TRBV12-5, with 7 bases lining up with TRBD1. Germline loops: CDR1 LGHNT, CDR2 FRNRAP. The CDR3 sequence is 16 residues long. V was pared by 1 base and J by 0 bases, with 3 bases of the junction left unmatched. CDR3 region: CASGLGPGGSYNEQFF. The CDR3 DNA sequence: TGTGCTAGTGGTTTGGGGCCAGGGGGCTCCTACAATGAGCAGTTCTTC.

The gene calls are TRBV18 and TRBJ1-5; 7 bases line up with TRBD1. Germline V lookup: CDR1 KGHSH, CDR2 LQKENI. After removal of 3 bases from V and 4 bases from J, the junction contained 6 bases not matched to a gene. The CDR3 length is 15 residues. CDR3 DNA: TGTGCCAGCTCACCGGGGACAGAACTAAATCAGCCCCAGCATTTT. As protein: CASSPGTELNQPQHF.

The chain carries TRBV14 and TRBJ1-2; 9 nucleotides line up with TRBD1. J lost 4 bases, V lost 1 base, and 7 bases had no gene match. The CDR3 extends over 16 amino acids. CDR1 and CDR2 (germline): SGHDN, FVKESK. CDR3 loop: CASSQVQGAHGYGYTF. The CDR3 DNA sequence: TGTGCCAGCAGCCAAGTACAGGGGGCGCATGGCTATGGCTACACCTTC. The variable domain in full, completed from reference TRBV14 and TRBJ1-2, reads EAGVTQFPSHSVIEKGQTVTLRCDPISGHDNLYWYRRVMGKEIKFLLHFVKESKQDESGMPNNRFLAERTGGTYSTLKVQPAELEDSGVYFCASSQVQGAHGYGYTFGSGTRLTVV.

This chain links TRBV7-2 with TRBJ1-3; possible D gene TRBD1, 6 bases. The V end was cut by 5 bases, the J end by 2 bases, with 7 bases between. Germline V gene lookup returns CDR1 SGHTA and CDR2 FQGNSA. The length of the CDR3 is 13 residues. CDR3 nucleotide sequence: TGTGCCAGCAGCCAGGGGACTGGAAACACCATATATTTT. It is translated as CASSQGTGNTIYF.